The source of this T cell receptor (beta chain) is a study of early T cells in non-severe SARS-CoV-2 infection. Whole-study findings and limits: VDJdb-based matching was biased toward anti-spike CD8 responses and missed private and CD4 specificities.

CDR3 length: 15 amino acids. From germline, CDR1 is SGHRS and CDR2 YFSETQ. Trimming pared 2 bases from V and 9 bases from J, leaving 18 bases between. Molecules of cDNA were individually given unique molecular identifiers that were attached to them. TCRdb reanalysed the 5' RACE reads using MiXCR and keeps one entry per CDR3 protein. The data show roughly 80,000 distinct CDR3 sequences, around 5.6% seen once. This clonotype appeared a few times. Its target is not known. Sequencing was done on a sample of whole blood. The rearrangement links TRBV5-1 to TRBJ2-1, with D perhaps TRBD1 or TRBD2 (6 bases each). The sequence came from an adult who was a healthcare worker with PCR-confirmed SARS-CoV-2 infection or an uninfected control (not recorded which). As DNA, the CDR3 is TGCGCCAGCAGCTTCCGGGACTCCGTGGGGGCTGAGCAGTTCTTC. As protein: CASSFRDSVGAEQFF.